This is a list of T cell receptor beta chains from one sample in a study of technical replicates of blood from a handful of donors. Here immunoSEQ multiplex PCR was the method, and the copy in TCRdb shows in-frame clones only, minus some. The sample lists around 100,000 clones, around 96% occurring once. The specimen was T cells isolated from PBMCs. These receptors were obtained from a human donor in good health. Each CDR3 is given with its conserved first and last residue. The order of the fields is V gene, D gene, J gene, CDR3 length, clone size, CDR3 DNA, CDR3 protein. D genes are given only for firm matches. Size tells how often a clone was seen (once, few, many) or the class of an expanded clone, and some rows leave it out.

v_gene: TRBV5-4; d_gene: -; j_gene: TRBJ2-5; len: 14; abundance: -; CDR3nt: TGTGCCAGCAGCTTAAGGGGTCTCCAGGAGACCCAGTACTTC; CDR3aa: CASSLRGLQETQYF
v_gene: TRBV27; d_gene: -; j_gene: TRBJ1-3; len: 13; abundance: -; CDR3nt: TGTGCCAGCAGTTTATTCCTGGGAAACACCATATATTTT; CDR3aa: CASSLFLGNTIYF
v_gene: TRBV9; d_gene: TRBD2; j_gene: TRBJ2-3; len: 15; abundance: -; CDR3nt: TGTGCCAGCAGCCCTAGCGGGAGGGGCACAGATACGCAGTATTTT; CDR3aa: CASSPSGRGTDTQYF
v_gene: TRBV27; d_gene: TRBD2; j_gene: TRBJ2-7; len: 14; abundance: -; CDR3nt: TGTGCCACCTCTAGCGGGAGGGCATCCTACGAGCAGTACTTC; CDR3aa: CATSSGRASYEQYF
v_gene: TRBV9; d_gene: -; j_gene: TRBJ2-3; len: 15; abundance: once; CDR3nt: TGTGCCAGCAGCGTAGGGGCAGGTTCGACAGATACGCAGTATTTT; CDR3aa: CASSVGAGSTDTQYF
v_gene: TRBV19; d_gene: -; j_gene: TRBJ1-1; len: 13; abundance: few; CDR3nt: TGTGCCAGTAGTATACGAGGGATCACTGAAGCTTTCTTT; CDR3aa: CASSIRGITEAFF
v_gene: TRBV7-3; d_gene: TRBD1; j_gene: TRBJ2-2; len: 15; abundance: once; CDR3nt: TGTGCCAGCAGCCCGGGGACAGGGGCGTCCGGGGAGCTGTTTTTT; CDR3aa: CASSPGTGASGELFF
v_gene: TRBV7-2; d_gene: TRBD1; j_gene: TRBJ1-2; len: 17; abundance: -; CDR3nt: TGTGCCAGCAGCTTAGCGTTAGGACAGGGGGCTGCGGTTGGCTACACCTTC; CDR3aa: CASSLALGQGAAVGYTF
v_gene: TRBV27; d_gene: -; j_gene: TRBJ2-3; len: 12; abundance: -; CDR3nt: TGTGCCAGCAGTGCGGGGAGAACTACGCAGTATTTT; CDR3aa: CASSAGRTTQYF
v_gene: TRBV5-5; d_gene: -; j_gene: TRBJ1-2; len: 14; abundance: -; CDR3nt: TGTGCCAGCAACTACAGGGCTACTAACTATGGCTACACCTTC; CDR3aa: CASNYRATNYGYTF
v_gene: TRBV7-3; d_gene: -; j_gene: TRBJ2-1; len: 15; abundance: -; CDR3nt: TGTGCCAGCAGCTATGGGCAGGGGCTGGTCGAACCCCAGTTCTTC; CDR3aa: CASSYGQGLVEPQFF
v_gene: TRBV19; d_gene: TRBD1; j_gene: TRBJ1-2; len: 13; abundance: -; CDR3nt: TGTGCCAGTAGAGCTACAGGGGGTTCTGGCTACACCTTC; CDR3aa: CASRATGGSGYTF
v_gene: TRBV7-9; d_gene: -; j_gene: TRBJ2-2; len: 17; abundance: -; CDR3nt: TGTGCCAGCAGTTCCGCCGGGGTAACGACGAACACCGGGGAGCTGTTTTTT; CDR3aa: CASSSAGVTTNTGELFF
v_gene: TRBV6-5; d_gene: -; j_gene: TRBJ1-5; len: 13; abundance: -; CDR3nt: TGTGCCAGCAGTTACCGAAGAGATCAGCCCCAGCATTTT; CDR3aa: CASSYRRDQPQHF
v_gene: TRBV4-1; d_gene: -; j_gene: TRBJ1-4; len: 15; abundance: -; CDR3nt: TGCGCCAGCAGCCAAGATAACAGGTTTAATGAAAAACTGTTTTTT; CDR3aa: CASSQDNRFNEKLFF
v_gene: TRBV29-1; d_gene: TRBD1; j_gene: TRBJ2-7; len: 15; abundance: -; CDR3nt: TGCAGCGTTGACCCGGCGAATGACAGGGGGTCTAAGCAGTACTTC; CDR3aa: CSVDPANDRGSKQYF
v_gene: TRBV9; d_gene: -; j_gene: TRBJ1-1; len: 12; abundance: -; CDR3nt: TGTGCCAGCAGCCCGGGGAACACTGAAGCTTTCTTT; CDR3aa: CASSPGNTEAFF
v_gene: TRBV21-1; d_gene: -; j_gene: TRBJ1-1; len: 15; abundance: -; CDR3nt: TGTGCCAGCAGCAAAAAAAAAGGACAGAACACTGAAGCTTTCTTT; CDR3aa: CASSKKKGQNTEAFF
v_gene: TRBV7-2; d_gene: -; j_gene: TRBJ1-1; len: 13; abundance: -; CDR3nt: TGTGCCAGCAGCGCCGCCCCCAACAGGGCGGCTTTCTTT; CDR3aa: CASSAAPNRAAFF
v_gene: TRBV7-3; d_gene: TRBD1; j_gene: TRBJ1-2; len: 13; abundance: -; CDR3nt: TGTGCCAGCAGCTCGGGACAGAATATAGGCTACACCTTC; CDR3aa: CASSSGQNIGYTF
v_gene: TRBV7-8; d_gene: TRBD1; j_gene: TRBJ1-1; len: 14; abundance: -; CDR3nt: TGTGCCAGCAGCAACAGGGGGGTGAACACTGAAGCTTTCTTT; CDR3aa: CASSNRGVNTEAFF
v_gene: TRBV7-9; d_gene: -; j_gene: TRBJ2-3; len: 15; abundance: once; CDR3nt: TGTGCCAGCAGCTTCTCTGCAGGGCCAAGGGATACGCAGTATTTT; CDR3aa: CASSFSAGPRDTQYF
v_gene: TRBV11-2; d_gene: -; j_gene: TRBJ2-7; len: 13; abundance: -; CDR3nt: TGTGCCAGCAGCTTTGGGGGGTCTTACGAGCAGTACTTC; CDR3aa: CASSFGGSYEQYF
v_gene: TRBV4-2; d_gene: TRBD1; j_gene: TRBJ2-3; len: 16; abundance: -; CDR3nt: TGTGCCAGCAGCCAAGAAGGACAGGTTGGTGCGGATACGCAGTATTTT; CDR3aa: CASSQEGQVGADTQYF
v_gene: TRBV15; d_gene: TRBD1; j_gene: TRBJ1-2; len: 14; abundance: -; CDR3nt: TGTGCCACCAGCAGTGAACGACAGGGAAATGGCTACACCTTC; CDR3aa: CATSSERQGNGYTF
v_gene: TRBV27; d_gene: -; j_gene: TRBJ2-7; len: 12; abundance: -; CDR3nt: TGTGCCAGCAGTTTTACGGGATTCGAGCAGTACTTC; CDR3aa: CASSFTGFEQYF
v_gene: TRBV5-6; d_gene: -; j_gene: TRBJ2-7; len: 14; abundance: -; CDR3nt: TGTGCCAGCAGCTTGGGGCAGGCGACCTACGAGCAGTACTTC; CDR3aa: CASSLGQATYEQYF
v_gene: TRBV7-2; d_gene: TRBD1; j_gene: TRBJ2-3; len: 15; abundance: -; CDR3nt: TGTGCCAGCAGCTTAGCGGGCCAGGGGGCAGATACGCAGTATTTT; CDR3aa: CASSLAGQGADTQYF
v_gene: TRBV5-1; d_gene: -; j_gene: TRBJ2-1; len: 15; abundance: -; CDR3nt: TGCGCCAGCAGCTTGGGGCTAGGCTCCTACAATGAGCAGTTCTTC; CDR3aa: CASSLGLGSYNEQFF
v_gene: TRBV10-3; d_gene: TRBD1; j_gene: TRBJ2-7; len: 15; abundance: once; CDR3nt: TGTGCCATCAGGGATAACCGACAGGGGGTGAACGAGCAGTACTTC; CDR3aa: CAIRDNRQGVNEQYF
v_gene: TRBV2; d_gene: -; j_gene: TRBJ1-2; len: 15; abundance: few; CDR3nt: TGTGCCAGCAGTGAAGCGCACCAGGGTAGCTATGGCTACACCTTC; CDR3aa: CASSEAHQGSYGYTF
v_gene: TRBV7-6; d_gene: -; j_gene: TRBJ2-1; len: 17; abundance: -; CDR3nt: TGTGCCAGCAGCTTTACTCAGGTGGGGGGCTCCTACAATGAGCAGTTCTTC; CDR3aa: CASSFTQVGGSYNEQFF
v_gene: TRBV6-1; d_gene: -; j_gene: TRBJ2-7; len: 15; abundance: -; CDR3nt: TGTGCCAGCAGTGAAGAGGGGTTTGTGGTCTACGAGCAGTACTTC; CDR3aa: CASSEEGFVVYEQYF
v_gene: TRBV14; d_gene: -; j_gene: TRBJ2-1; len: 16; abundance: -; CDR3nt: TGTGCCAGCAGCTTCGCCTGGCAGGGATCTACAAATGAGCAGTTCTTC; CDR3aa: CASSFAWQGSTNEQFF
v_gene: TRBV7-8; d_gene: -; j_gene: TRBJ1-2; len: 14; abundance: once; CDR3nt: TGTGCCAGCAGCCTAACTCGACAGGCAGGGGGCTACACCTTC; CDR3aa: CASSLTRQAGGYTF
v_gene: TRBV5-8; d_gene: TRBD1; j_gene: TRBJ2-1; len: 14; abundance: -; CDR3nt: TGTGCCAGCAGCCCCGGGACAGGGACAAATGAGCAGTTCTTC; CDR3aa: CASSPGTGTNEQFF
v_gene: TRBV19; d_gene: -; j_gene: TRBJ2-1; len: 12; abundance: -; CDR3nt: TGTGCCAGTAGTATGAAGAGCAATGAGCAGTTCTTC; CDR3aa: CASSMKSNEQFF
v_gene: TRBV19; d_gene: -; j_gene: TRBJ2-1; len: 14; abundance: -; CDR3nt: TGTGCCAGTAGTATTTTGTCTAGTGGGTATGAGCAGTTCTTC; CDR3aa: CASSILSSGYEQFF
v_gene: TRBV5-1; d_gene: -; j_gene: TRBJ1-4; len: 14; abundance: -; CDR3nt: TGCGCCAGCAGCTTAGAGACAACTAATGAAAAACTGTTTTTT; CDR3aa: CASSLETTNEKLFF
v_gene: TRBV7-2; d_gene: -; j_gene: TRBJ1-4; len: 15; abundance: -; CDR3nt: TGTGCCAGCAGCTTGGGCAGGGTCACTAATGAAAAACTGTTTTTT; CDR3aa: CASSLGRVTNEKLFF
v_gene: TRBV6-6; d_gene: -; j_gene: TRBJ2-7; len: 13; abundance: -; CDR3nt: TGTGCCAGCAGTTTGGCAGGCTACTACGAGCAGTACTTC; CDR3aa: CASSLAGYYEQYF
v_gene: TRBV13; d_gene: -; j_gene: TRBJ2-7; len: 13; abundance: -; CDR3nt: TGTGCCAGCAGGCGGGGCCTCCAGTCCGAGCAGTACTTC; CDR3aa: CASRRGLQSEQYF
v_gene: TRBV30; d_gene: TRBD2; j_gene: TRBJ2-3; len: 14; abundance: -; CDR3nt: TGTGCCTGGAGTGCCGGGACTACTTCAGATACGCAGTATTTT; CDR3aa: CAWSAGTTSDTQYF
v_gene: TRBV5-5; d_gene: TRBD1; j_gene: TRBJ2-1; len: 16; abundance: once; CDR3nt: TGTGCCAGCAGCTCGCCTCCGACAGGGGTTTTGGATGAGCAGTTCTTC; CDR3aa: CASSSPPTGVLDEQFF
v_gene: TRBV29-1; d_gene: -; j_gene: TRBJ2-7; len: 13; abundance: -; CDR3nt: TGCAGCGTTGGTGACAGCTACTCCTACGAGCAGTACTTC; CDR3aa: CSVGDSYSYEQYF
v_gene: TRBV6-5; d_gene: TRBD1; j_gene: TRBJ1-4; len: 14; abundance: -; CDR3nt: TGTGCCAGCAGTCAGGACAGGGTCGGCGAAAAACTGTTTTTT; CDR3aa: CASSQDRVGEKLFF
v_gene: TRBV19; d_gene: TRBD1; j_gene: TRBJ1-2; len: 14; abundance: -; CDR3nt: TGTGCCAGTAGTATAGATCTAGGGACAGGGGCGATTTTTTTC; CDR3aa: CASSIDLGTGAIFF
v_gene: TRBV7-8; d_gene: TRBD1; j_gene: TRBJ2-7; len: 14; abundance: -; CDR3nt: TGTGCCAGCAGCTTACTAGGGGGCAGAAACGAGCAGTACTTC; CDR3aa: CASSLLGGRNEQYF
v_gene: TRBV27; d_gene: TRBD2; j_gene: TRBJ2-1; len: 13; abundance: -; CDR3nt: TGTGCCAGCAGTTTATTTGCGGGGGACGCCCCGTTCTTC; CDR3aa: CASSLFAGDAPFF
v_gene: TRBV4-1; d_gene: -; j_gene: TRBJ2-7; len: 14; abundance: -; CDR3nt: TGCGCCAGCAGCCAAGCGTACTTTTACTACGAGCAGTACTTC; CDR3aa: CASSQAYFYYEQYF
v_gene: TRBV7-3; d_gene: TRBD1; j_gene: TRBJ2-7; len: 15; abundance: -; CDR3nt: TGTGCCAGCAGCCAGGGACAGATAGTTGTTTACGAGCAGTACTTC; CDR3aa: CASSQGQIVVYEQYF
v_gene: TRBV19; d_gene: -; j_gene: TRBJ2-1; len: 14; abundance: -; CDR3nt: TGTGCCAGTAGTACTGGGACTTCCTACAATGAGCAGTTCTTC; CDR3aa: CASSTGTSYNEQFF
v_gene: TRBV29-1; d_gene: TRBD1; j_gene: TRBJ1-2; len: 13; abundance: once; CDR3nt: TGCAGCGTCTTAGAGACAGGGTCGGATGGCTACACCTTC; CDR3aa: CSVLETGSDGYTF
v_gene: TRBV29-1; d_gene: TRBD1; j_gene: TRBJ2-7; len: 12; abundance: once; CDR3nt: TGCAGCGCCGGGACAGGCTCCTACGAGCAGTACTTC; CDR3aa: CSAGTGSYEQYF
v_gene: TRBV10-3; d_gene: TRBD1; j_gene: TRBJ2-7; len: 16; abundance: -; CDR3nt: TGTGCCATCAGTGCGGCCGGACAGGCGGTATTGAGGGAGCAGTACTTC; CDR3aa: CAISAAGQAVLREQYF
v_gene: TRBV27; d_gene: -; j_gene: TRBJ1-5; len: 15; abundance: -; CDR3nt: TGTGCCAGCAGTTTATCGGCGGGGGCCAGTCAGCCCCAGCATTTT; CDR3aa: CASSLSAGASQPQHF
v_gene: TRBV30; d_gene: -; j_gene: TRBJ1-2; len: 12; abundance: -; CDR3nt: TGTGCCTGGAGCGGAGACAGCCATGGCTACACCTTC; CDR3aa: CAWSGDSHGYTF
v_gene: TRBV6-1; d_gene: -; j_gene: TRBJ2-7; len: 12; abundance: -; CDR3nt: TGTGCCGGGCGGACAAACTCCTACGAGCAGTACTTC; CDR3aa: CAGRTNSYEQYF